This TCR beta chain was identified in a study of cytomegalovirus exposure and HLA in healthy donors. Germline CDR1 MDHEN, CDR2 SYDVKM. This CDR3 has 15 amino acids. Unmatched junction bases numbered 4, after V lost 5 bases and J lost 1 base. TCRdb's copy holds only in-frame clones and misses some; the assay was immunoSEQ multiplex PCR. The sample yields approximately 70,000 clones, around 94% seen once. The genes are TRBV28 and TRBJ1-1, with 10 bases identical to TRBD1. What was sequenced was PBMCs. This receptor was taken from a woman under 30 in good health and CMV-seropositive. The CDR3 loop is CASSARQGANTEAFF. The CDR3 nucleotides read TGTGCCAGCAGTGCTAGACAGGGGGCGAACACTGAAGCTTTCTTT.